Presented here are 25 T cell receptor beta chains from one specimen sequenced in a study of T cells after yellow fever vaccination (dated by TCRdb to the late 2010s). Libraries were built with 5' RACE. The sample was run on an Illumina HiSeq 2500. Through fastp at Q25 and MiXCR, TCRdb rebuilt clones from the public reads, retaining in-frame beta chains. Entries are consolidated by CDR3 protein sequence, retaining the most common genes and DNA. The sample table contains 450,000 to 550,000 distinct CDR3 sequences; only one count was recorded for roughly 21% of them. The ten largest clones capture roughly an eighth of the sample. The sample's treatment or condition, from its label and the paper: live attenuated yellow fever vaccine strain. Here the sequenced sample was PBMCs, taken 15 days after the yellow fever booster vaccination. The receptor source for this set is a man aged 25-40 years who received the YFV17D yellow fever vaccine.

The chain couples TRBV5-1 to TRBJ1-1; TRBD1 matches 8 bases. The germline gives CDR1 SGHRS, CDR2 YFSETQ. The CDR3 has 16 residues. The V and J ends lost 1 base and 1 base, in that order; junction bases with no gene match: 6. CDR3 nucleotides: TGCGCCAGCAGCTTGATAGGACAGGGTCAGAACACTGAAGCTTTCTTT. Translation gives CASSLIGQGQNTEAFF.

This clonotype was detected only a few times. The rearrangement links TRBV20-1 to TRBJ1-6; 7 nucleotides match TRBD1. Trimming cost V 5 bases and J 4 bases; bases outside gene matches: 5. The germline V gene has CDR1 DFQATT and CDR2 SNEGSKA (reference sequence). The CDR3 totals 14 residues. The CDR3 DNA is TGCAGTGCTCTCGACAGGGATTATAATTCACCCCTCCACTTT. Protein product: CSALDRDYNSPLHF.

This clonotype has a single count. The genes are TRBV7-2 and TRBJ1-2; D not resolved. The CDR3 is 12 residues long. Germline V gives CDR1 SGHTA, CDR2 FQGNSA. Deletions cut 2 bases from V and 6 bases from J, with 7 bases between. CDR3 loop: CASSLYGNGYTF. DNA for the CDR3: TGTGCCAGCAGCTTATACGGCAATGGCTACACCTTC.

This clonotype was counted between two and nine times. V is TRBV9 and J is TRBJ2-7, with D tentatively TRBD2 (6 bases). The CDR3 consists of 15 residues. Trimming took off 0 bases at V and 3 bases at J, with 13 bases between the two ends. Per the germline V gene, CDR1 is SGDLS and CDR2 is YYNGEE. The CDR3 sequence is CASSVGVGRLYEQYF. The DNA of the CDR3 is TGTGCCAGCAGCGTAGGGGTAGGGAGGCTCTACGAGCAGTACTTC.

The genes are TRBV6-4 and TRBJ2-1; D remains ambiguous. There are 16 residues in the CDR3. The ends were cut back, 0 bases at V and 0 bases at J, with 9 bases in the middle. Germline V gene sequence: CDR1 MRHNA, CDR2 SNTAGT. DNA for the CDR3: TGTGCCAGCAGTGACTCGCAGTGGAGCTCCTACAATGAGCAGTTCTTC. It encodes CASSDSQWSSYNEQFF.

DNA for the CDR3: TGTGCCATCAGTAGGACAGGATATGAGGGCTACACCTTC. It yields the protein CAISRTGYEGYTF. The chain links TRBV10-3 to TRBJ1-2, with 7 nucleotides matching TRBD1. Germline V gene data show CDR1 as ENHRY and CDR2 as SYGVKD. The ends lost 5 bases at V and 8 bases at J; junction bases unmatched: 8. CDR3 length equals 13 residues.

The CDR3 is CASSALRGTGKDTDTQYF. In DNA, the CDR3 is TGTGCCAGCAGTGCCTTAAGAGGGACAGGGAAAGACACAGATACGCAGTATTTT. V usage is TRBV25-1 and J usage is TRBJ2-3; 9 bases match TRBD1. Germline V gene lookup returns CDR1 MGHDK and CDR2 SYGVNS. This CDR3 has 18 amino acids. Trimming at V came to 4 bases and at J to 2 bases, leaving 13 bases not matched to a gene.

This clonotype was found a few times. V and J are TRBV6-2 or TRBV6-3 and TRBJ2-5; D assignment may be TRBD1 or TRBD2 (5 bases each). The V and J ends lost 8 bases and 0 bases respectively, with 10 bases between them. Per the germline V gene, CDR1 is MNHEY and CDR2 is SVGEGT. The CDR3 contains 13 residues. CDR3 nucleotides: TGTGCCAGCCGAGGGGTGTACCAAGAGACCCAGTACTTC. As protein: CASRGVYQETQYF.

The chain employs TRBV5-6 and TRBJ2-3, with 10 bases identical to TRBD2. V lost 5 bases to trimming and J lost 6 bases; unmatched junction nucleotides: 15. The germline gives CDR1 SGHDT, CDR2 YYEEEE. The CDR3 length is 17 residues. CDR3 sequence reads: CASRDLIRAGGVDTQYF. DNA for the CDR3: TGTGCCAGCAGGGATCTTATCCGAGCGGGAGGGGTTGATACGCAGTATTTT.

This clonotype was detected a few times. V and J are TRBV24-1 and TRBJ2-3; D is undetermined. V lost 4 bases, J lost 1 base, and 14 bases lay in between. This CDR3 has 16 residues. Germline CDR1 reads KGHDR; CDR2 reads SFDVKD. For the CDR3, the DNA is TGTGCCACCAGTGACTTTGATATCTCAGGCACAGATACGCAGTATTTT. Translation: CATSDFDISGTDTQYF.

J is TRBJ2-7 and V is TRBV6-1; a possible D gene is TRBD2 (6 bases). The ends were cut back, 6 bases at V and 6 bases at J, with 18 bases in the middle. The CDR3 runs to 14 residues. The germline gives CDR1 MNHNS, CDR2 SASEGT. This CDR3 is CASRDPGLPTEQYF. The CDR3 DNA follows: TGTGCCAGCAGGGACCCGGGACTCCCTACCGAGCAGTACTTC.

V usage is TRBV12-3 or TRBV12-4 and J usage is TRBJ2-1, with 10 bases identical to TRBD2. This CDR3 is built from 16 residues. The J segment lost 1 base and the V segment lost 6 bases, leaving 6 bases of the junction unmatched. The CDR3 region is CASSRGLARSYNEQFF. DNA of the CDR3: TGTGCCAGCAGCAGGGGACTAGCGAGGTCCTACAATGAGCAGTTCTTC.

A few counts support this clonotype. The V and J genes are TRBV20-1 and TRBJ2-7; D is undetermined. The CDR3 runs 13 residues. Trimming removed 5 bases from V and 7 bases from J, with 18 bases in between. Per the germline V gene, CDR1 is DFQATT and CDR2 is SNEGSKA (reference sequence). CDR3 region: CSASRSAREEQYF. The CDR3 region has the DNA TGCAGTGCTTCCCGGTCGGCTAGGGAAGAGCAGTACTTC.

The chain links TRBV7-9 to TRBJ2-7, with a weak D call TRBD1 (6 bases). V shed 3 bases and J shed 3 bases, with 12 bases lying between them. Looked up from germline, CDR1 is SEHNR and CDR2 is FQNEAQ (reference sequence). This CDR3 is 14 amino acids long. In DNA, the CDR3 is TGTGCCAGCAGCTTTGCAGGGGCCGGCTACGAGCAGTACTTC. It encodes CASSFAGAGYEQYF.

This clonotype has more than one count but fewer than ten. The rearrangement uses TRBV7-7 and TRBJ2-5, with D possibly TRBD2 on 6 matching bases. From germline, CDR1 is SSHAT and CDR2 FNYEAQ (reference sequence). The V end was cut by 0 bases, the J end by 7 bases, with 15 bases between. This CDR3 spans 15 amino acids. The CDR3 loop is CASSLAGQVGGTQYF. The CDR3 nucleotides read TGTGCCAGCAGCTTAGCTGGTCAGGTGGGAGGGACCCAGTACTTC.

This clonotype was seen a handful of times. The genes are TRBV7-9 and TRBJ2-5; unclear D gene. This CDR3 comprises 13 residues. Per germline, CDR1 SEHNR and CDR2 FQNEAQ (reference sequence). Trimming left V 5 bases short and J 5 bases short, with 12 bases between. CDR3 amino acids: CASSIWAAETQYF. Here the CDR3 DNA reads TGTGCCAGCAGCATCTGGGCGGCGGAGACCCAGTACTTC.

This clonotype was seen only a few times. The chain couples TRBV5-1 to TRBJ2-2; 7 nucleotides align to TRBD2. The CDR3 has 17 amino acids. The J segment lost 5 bases and the V segment lost 4 bases, leaving 14 bases of the junction unmatched. Germline V gene lookup returns CDR1 SGHRS and CDR2 YFSETQ. The CDR3 reads CASSHSPGSGRTGELFF. The CDR3 DNA is TGCGCCAGCAGCCACTCCCCCGGATCCGGGAGGACCGGGGAGCTGTTTTTT.

This chain uses TRBV28 with TRBJ2-7; TRBD2 agrees at 11 bases. V shed 8 bases and J 6 bases; nucleotides not matched to a gene: 12. CDR1 and CDR2 from the germline V gene are MDHEN and SYDVKM. The CDR3 runs 15 residues. The CDR3 DNA sequence: TGTGCCAGCCACCAGACTAGCGGGATACCCCGCGAGCAGTACTTC. It encodes CASHQTSGIPREQYF.

The rearrangement uses TRBV3-1 and TRBJ2-7, with 9 bases identical to TRBD2. Trimming removed 7 bases from V and 4 bases from J; junction bases left unmatched: 8. The germline CDR1 and CDR2 sequences are LGHDT and YNNKEL (reference sequence). This CDR3 has 14 residues. The CDR3 region has the DNA TGTGCCAGCAACTTAGCGGGAGAGTCATACGAGCAGTACTTC. The encoded protein is CASNLAGESYEQYF.

The chain uses TRBV21-1 and TRBJ1-2. TRBV21-1 constitutes a pseudogene. This CDR3 has 15 residues. CDR3 in amino acids: CASSKPASHHYGYTF. In DNA form, the CDR3 reads TGTGCCAGCAGCAAACCAGCCAGTCACCATTATGGCTACACCTTC.

V and J are TRBV5-1 and TRBJ2-5; 7 bases agree with TRBD2. The CDR3 loop spans 15 amino acids. The V segment lost 4 bases and the J segment 2 bases; nucleotides outside the gene matches: 8. Germline CDR1 SGHRS, CDR2 YFSETQ. CDR3 residues: CASSLWSGAQETQYF. The CDR3, as DNA: TGCGCCAGCAGCCTGTGGAGCGGGGCACAAGAGACCCAGTACTTC.

The chain combines TRBV6-1 with TRBJ1-6; D is undetermined. Germline values: CDR1 MNHNS, CDR2 SASEGT. The CDR3 is made up of 14 amino acids. V lost 6 bases, J lost 7 bases, and 13 bases lay in between. The CDR3 bases are TGTGCCAGCAGCCTGCCCGTATTCAATTCACCCCTCCACTTT. Translating gives CASSLPVFNSPLHF.

The chain uses TRBV7-2 and TRBJ2-3; 8 bases match TRBD1. Germline V gene sequence: CDR1 SGHTA, CDR2 FQGNSA. This CDR3 region has 15 residues. Trimming took 5 bases from V and 3 from J; bases not matched to a gene: 7. The CDR3 nucleotides read TGTGCCAGCAGCCGCGCCCGGACAGGGACAGATACGCAGTATTTT. This gives the protein CASSRARTGTDTQYF.

The chain is built from TRBV12-5 and TRBJ2-1; TRBD2 matches at 9 bases. The length of the CDR3 is 15 residues. Germline loops: CDR1 LGHNT, CDR2 FRNRAP. V lost 4 bases and J lost 7; bases outside the gene matches: 8. CDR3 sequence (DNA): TGTGCTAGTGGTTCCAGTTGGACTAGCGCTAATGAGCAGTTCTTC. Encoded protein: CASGSSWTSANEQFF.

The sample holds a few counts of this clonotype. The gene calls are TRBV5-1 and TRBJ2-1; TRBD1 might be the D (5 bases). CDR1 and CDR2 (germline): SGHRS, YFSETQ. The germline V and J ends were trimmed by 2 bases and 3 bases, with 12 bases remaining between them. The CDR3 extends over 15 amino acids. CDR3 coding DNA: TGCGCCAGCAGCTTAGATGGACATGTCTACAATGAGCAGTTCTTC. Its protein product is CASSLDGHVYNEQFF.